This T cell receptor beta chain was found in a study of post-analysis software for immune sequencing data. Study observations and caveats: The five TRBV segments detected at higher frequency in patients than in controls included TRBV5-6, TRBV5-1 and TRBV20-1. Controls' normalized Chao1 diversity significantly exceeded that of multiple sclerosis patients.

V shed 5 bases, J shed 7 bases, and the junction held 15 bases outside the gene matches. The CDR3 loop spans 15 amino acids. CDR1 is SGHRS and CDR2 is YFSETQ in the germline V gene. TCR beta libraries were prepared from cDNA with unique molecular identifiers. When about 0.95 to 10 million T cells were used, they gave around 500,000 cDNA molecules. TCRdb reprocessed the PCR reads with MiXCR, giving one entry per CDR3 protein. This sample has hundreds of thousands of distinct CDR3 sequences, with roughly 29% found just once. Comment on this clonotype: Its antigen is undetermined.

The rearrangement links TRBV5-1 to TRBJ2-7; 7 bases are shared with TRBD1. The sequence was collected from a girl aged 10-17 years with multiple sclerosis. The sample taken for sequencing was blood. The CDR3 region is CASSLTGPSGGEQYF. In DNA, the CDR3 is TGCGCCAGCAGTTTGACAGGGCCCTCAGGGGGAGAGCAGTACTTC. Using reference TRBV5-1 and TRBJ2-7 for the parts outside the CDR3, the full variable domain is KAGVTQTPRYLIKTRGQQVTLSCSPISGHRSVSWYQQTPGQGLQFLFEYFSETQRNKGNFPGRFSGRQFSNSRSEMNVSTLELGDSALYLCASSLTGPSGGEQYFGPGTRLTVT.